The sequence of this TCR beta chain was determined in a study of PD-L1 blockade in urothelial cancer. At the level of the study: Timepoints chosen for blood analysis were 3 weeks (second dose) and 6 weeks after treatment start.

The time point denotes: peripheral blood 6 weeks after treatment start. There are 16 residues in the CDR3. In germline, CDR1 is LNHDA, CDR2 SQIVND (reference sequence). V lost 0 bases and J 4 bases, leaving 13 bases between the germline ends. Regarding the study as a whole: Pretreatment peripheral blood TCR clonality that fell below the median predicted better survival among the patients studied.

This table comes from immunoSEQ multiplex PCR, and its TCRdb copy is limited to in-frame clones, with some not included. The sample has 100,000 to 150,000 clones; more than 70% are singletons. Concerning this clone: Its cognate antigen is unknown.

This specimen consisted of PBMCs, obtained around atezolizumab (anti-PD-L1) treatment. The rearrangement joins TRBV19 to TRBJ1-5; D is unresolved. The sequence was obtained from a man aged 50 or older with urothelial cancer. CDR3 DNA: TGTGCCAGTAGTATAGATGGGGTACGGGGAAATCAGCCCCAGCATTTT. It yields the protein CASSIDGVRGNQPQHF.